The rows below give T cell receptor beta chains drawn from one sample of a study of response to subunit inactivated influenza vaccine. Each CDR3 protein is one row after TCRdb ran MiXCR on the RT-PCR reads. The sample includes almost 250,000 distinct CDR3 sequences, 9% to 15% of them seen just once. Sequencing was performed on non-naive T cells sorted from PBMCs, taken less than 15 days before vaccination. Receptors were obtained from a man aged 50 or older who received an inactivated influenza vaccine. Each CDR3 is given with its conserved first and last residue. A D gene is named only where the DNA matches it firmly. Not all rows give a size; the values are once, few, many and, for expanded clones, a class.

abundance,v_gene,j_gene,d_gene,CDR3aa,CDR3nt
NA,TRBV10-3,TRBJ1-5,NA,CAISGLDSQPQHF,TGTGCCATCAGTGGACTGGACAGTCAGCCCCAGCATTTT
few,TRBV18,TRBJ2-2,TRBD2,CASSPSSGRATGELFF,TGTGCCAGCTCACCTTCTAGCGGGAGAGCCACCGGGGAGCTGTTTTTT
few,TRBV5-1,TRBJ2-1,TRBD2,CASSWGLAGVDGEQFF,TGCGCCAGCAGCTGGGGACTAGCGGGAGTTGATGGTGAGCAGTTCTTC
few,TRBV7-9,TRBJ2-3,TRBD2,CASSLAGTRVDTQYF,TGTGCCAGCAGCTTAGCTGGGACTAGGGTTGATACGCAGTATTTT
NA,TRBV6-5,TRBJ1-1,NA,CASSYGPNTEALF,TGTGCCAGCAGTTACGGACCAAACACTGAAGCTTTATTT
NA,TRBV3-1,TRBJ2-4,NA,CASSQELGQKNIQYF,TGTGCCAGCAGCCAAGAATTAGGACAGAAAAACATTCAGTACTTC
NA,TRBV7-2,TRBJ1-3,TRBD1,CASRGTGGGNTIYF,TGTGCCAGCAGGGGAACAGGGGGTGGAAACACCATATATTTT
many,TRBV4-3,TRBJ2-2,TRBD1,CASSGAGDRGLGTGELFF,TGCGCCAGCAGCGGTGCCGGGGACAGGGGGCTCGGCACCGGGGAGCTGTTTTTT
few,TRBV7-8,TRBJ1-5,NA,CASTVVGGNQPQHF,TGTGCCAGCACTGTAGTGGGCGGCAATCAGCCCCAGCATTTT
few,TRBV12-3/TRBV12-4,TRBJ1-5,NA,CASRWGTSNQPQHF,TGTGCCAGTCGATGGGGAACTAGCAATCAGCCCCAGCATTTT
NA,TRBV6-5,TRBJ1-1,NA,CASSYSNRANTEAFF,TGTGCCAGCAGTTACTCGAACAGGGCGAACACTGAAGCTTTCTTT
many,TRBV9,TRBJ2-7,NA,CASSESTGFYEQYF,TGTGCCAGCAGCGAGTCGACAGGTTTCTACGAGCAGTACTTC
NA,TRBV4-3,TRBJ1-6,TRBD1,CASSQEHRGYSPLHF,TGCGCCAGCAGCCAAGAACACAGGGGGTATTCACCCCTCCACTTT
few,TRBV18,TRBJ2-1,NA,CASSDDPLKGEQFF,TGTGCCAGCTCCGACGATCCCCTAAAGGGTGAGCAGTTCTTC
many,TRBV11-1,TRBJ2-5,TRBD2,CASSPTSLVRGYQETQYF,TGTGCCAGCAGCCCGACTTCCCTAGTGCGGGGGTACCAAGAGACCCAGTACTTC
few,TRBV20-1,TRBJ1-2,NA,CSAILTGQGYTF,TGCAGTGCTATCCTCACAGGGCAAGGCTACACCTTC
NA,TRBV12-3/TRBV12-4,TRBJ2-7,NA,CASSLREWNEQYF,TGTGCCAGCAGTTTAAGGGAATGGAACGAGCAGTACTTC
many,TRBV6-2/TRBV6-3,TRBJ1-1,NA,CASSYFRGTEAFF,TGTGCCAGCAGTTACTTCAGGGGAACTGAAGCTTTCTTT
few,TRBV14,TRBJ2-5,TRBD1,CASSQDRAVGTQYF,TGTGCCAGCAGCCAGGACAGGGCGGTGGGGACCCAGTACTTC
few,TRBV7-2,TRBJ2-7,TRBD1,CASSDNRDSYEQYF,TGTGCCAGCAGCGACAACCGGGACAGCTACGAGCAGTACTTC
few,TRBV29-1,TRBJ2-1,TRBD2,CSVEGLAGGTPNYNEQFF,TGCAGCGTTGAAGGGCTAGCGGGGGGAACACCCAACTACAATGAGCAGTTCTTC
few,TRBV5-1,TRBJ1-1,NA,CASSTLSGQNTEAFF,TGCGCCAGCAGCACGTTAAGCGGGCAGAACACTGAAGCTTTCTTT
NA,TRBV7-9,TRBJ1-2,NA,CASESGGGYGYTF,TGTGCCAGCGAAAGCGGGGGGGGCTATGGCTACACCTTC
NA,TRBV6-2/TRBV6-3,TRBJ2-4,NA,CASGVMAIQYF,TGTGCCAGTGGGGTCATGGCCATTCAGTACTTC
few,TRBV19,TRBJ1-5,NA,CASSIVVQNQPQHF,TGTGCCAGTAGTATAGTGGTCCAAAATCAGCCCCAGCATTTT
NA,TRBV27,TRBJ2-7,TRBD1,CASGGTGIRGEQYF,TGTGCCAGCGGTGGGACAGGGATAAGAGGCGAGCAGTACTTC
NA,TRBV9,TRBJ2-3,NA,CASSVIGTATDTQYF,TGTGCCAGCAGCGTCATAGGGACGGCCACAGATACGCAGTATTTT
few,TRBV15,TRBJ2-7,NA,CATSRDLTSYEQYF,TGTGCCACCAGCAGGGACCTTACATCCTACGAGCAGTACTTC
NA,TRBV6-5,TRBJ2-5,TRBD2,CASSSPGRGGWETQYF,TGTGCCAGCAGTTCCCCTGGGAGGGGAGGTTGGGAGACCCAGTACTTC
NA,TRBV11-2,TRBJ2-6,TRBD1,CASSQRGQGDSGANVLTF,TGTGCCAGCAGCCAAAGGGGACAGGGAGACTCTGGGGCCAACGTCCTGACTTTC
NA,TRBV28,TRBJ2-7,NA,CASSPTGVAFEQYF,TGTGCCAGCAGCCCTACAGGTGTGGCCTTCGAGCAGTACTTC
many,TRBV6-2/TRBV6-3,TRBJ1-5,NA,CASSYSTVEGQPQHF,TGTGCCAGCAGTTACTCGACGGTTGAGGGTCAGCCCCAGCATTTT
NA,TRBV10-3,TRBJ2-7,TRBD2,CAAKPGLAGGTSEQYF,TGTGCCGCCAAGCCGGGACTAGCGGGAGGGACTAGCGAGCAGTACTTC
many,TRBV10-3,TRBJ2-3,TRBD2,CAISGLAGVSTDTQYF,TGTGCCATCAGTGGACTAGCGGGAGTTAGCACAGATACGCAGTATTTT
many,TRBV11-1,TRBJ2-1,NA,CASSLSGAYNEQFF,TGTGCCAGCAGCTTATCCGGGGCCTACAATGAGCAGTTCTTC
NA,TRBV9,TRBJ2-5,NA,CASSVATGEETQYF,TGTGCCAGCAGCGTAGCGACGGGAGAGGAGACCCAGTACTTC
many,TRBV9,TRBJ2-3,TRBD1,CASRGGQERTDTQYF,TGTGCCAGCAGGGGGGGACAGGAACGCACAGATACGCAGTATTTT
few,TRBV7-6,TRBJ2-3,NA,CASSLEALGAQYF,TGTGCCAGCAGCTTAGAGGCGCTAGGTGCGCAGTATTTT
many,TRBV20-1,TRBJ2-5,NA,CSAREGGSMETQYF,TGCAGTGCTAGAGAGGGTGGTAGCATGGAGACCCAGTACTTC
few,TRBV7-9,TRBJ2-5,NA,CASTLGDQETQYF,TGTGCCAGCACCCTAGGGGATCAAGAGACCCAGTACTTC
few,TRBV6-1,TRBJ2-3,NA,CASRPQGGGTQYF,TGTGCCAGCAGACCCCAGGGTGGGGGTACGCAGTATTTT